What follows are 21 T cell receptor beta chains derived from one specimen sequenced in a study of blood T cell repertoires in COVID-19. Clones were sequenced by immunoSEQ multiplex PCR, and TCRdb holds only the in-frame ones, with some missing. The table shows around 75,000 clones, with approximately 90% occurring only once. Source material: peripheral blood. These receptors were obtained from a human donor in a cohort sampled during active COVID-19.

V gene TRBV18 combines with J gene TRBJ1-1; D not resolved. There are 14 residues in the CDR3. Germline loops: CDR1 KGHSH, CDR2 LQKENI. Trimming took 0 bases from V and 5 from J, leaving 10 bases between them. The CDR3 nucleotides are TGTGCCAGCTCACCACCGTTTGGGAGGACTGAAGCTTTCTTT. It translates to CASSPPFGRTEAFF.

This chain uses TRBV15 with TRBJ2-1; 12 bases are a match to TRBD2. There are 17 residues in the CDR3. Germline V gene sequence: CDR1 LNHNV, CDR2 YYDKDF (reference sequence). Trimming at V came to 5 bases and at J to 8 bases, leaving 13 bases not matched to a gene. Here the CDR3 reads CATSGTSGRSPWDEQFF. CDR3 DNA sequence: TGTGCCACCAGCGGAACTAGCGGGAGGTCTCCTTGGGATGAGCAGTTCTTC.

This chain connects TRBV4-3 to TRBJ2-3; TRBD2 aligns across 11 bases. Trimming cost V 1 base and J 2 bases; bases outside gene matches: 5. Germline V gene data show CDR1 as LGHNA and CDR2 as YSLEER. The CDR3 has 17 residues. The DNA of the CDR3 is TGCGCCAGCAGCCAAGGTATAGCGGGGGGGACCACAGATACGCAGTATTTT. It encodes CASSQGIAGGTTDTQYF.

The V gene is TRBV11-2, the J gene TRBJ1-4, with 7 positions matching TRBD1. Germline-derived CDR1 and CDR2 are SGHAT and FQNNGV. Losses at the gene ends were 2 bases for V and 7 bases for J; bases not matched to a gene: 4. The CDR3 has 14 residues. CDR3 coding DNA: TGTGCCAGCAGCTTACAGGGGGGTGGTGAAAAACTGTTTTTT. Its translation is CASSLQGGGEKLFF.

The chain combines TRBV6-5 with TRBJ1-4; 9 bases match TRBD1. Germline V CDR1 and CDR2: MNHEY, SVGAGI. V dropped 6 bases and J dropped 5; count of bases not matched to a gene: 4. This CDR3 is built from 14 residues. This CDR3 is CASSRDRVNEKLFF. In DNA, the CDR3 is TGTGCCAGCAGCAGGGACAGGGTGAATGAAAAACTGTTTTTT.

J is TRBJ1-5 and V is TRBV11-2; the match to TRBD1 covers 9 bases. From germline, CDR1 is SGHAT and CDR2 FQNNGV. The J segment lost 3 bases and the V segment lost 4 bases, leaving 4 bases of the junction unmatched. The length of the CDR3 is 15 residues. For the CDR3, the DNA is TGTGCCAGCAGCTCGGGACAGGGCTTCAATCAGCCCCAGCATTTT. The encoded protein is CASSSGQGFNQPQHF.

The J gene is TRBJ2-3, the V gene TRBV5-1; the D gene is possibly TRBD1 (5 bases). The CDR3 consists of 15 residues. Germline values: CDR1 SGHRS, CDR2 YFSETQ. Deletions cut 0 bases from V and 1 base from J, with 9 bases between. The CDR3 region has the DNA TGCGCCAGCAGCTTGGGGGGCCGCCGCACAGATACGCAGTATTTT. Protein product: CASSLGGRRTDTQYF.

The chain links TRBV9 to TRBJ2-1; 8 positions match TRBD1. The CDR3 has 14 residues. The trim removed 3 bases at V and 4 bases at J, leaving 3 bases unmatched. CDR1 and CDR2 (germline): SGDLS, YYNGEE. CDR3 bases: TGTGCCAGCAGCGCCGGGACAGGATACAATGAGCAGTTCTTC. Translation: CASSAGTGYNEQFF.

This sequence joins TRBV19 and TRBJ1-1, with D perhaps TRBD1 (6 bases). V was cut by 6 bases and J by 2 bases, with 25 bases left in between. The CDR3 has 18 residues. The germline V gene has CDR1 LNHDA and CDR2 SQIVND (reference sequence). As DNA, the CDR3 is TGTGCCAGTAGAAGATCTAGGGCGCGGGGGGGGCGTAACACTGAAGCTTTCTTT. Protein product: CASRRSRARGGRNTEAFF. Variable domain in full (rest from reference TRBV19 and TRBJ1-1): DGGITQSPKYLFRKEGQNVTLSCEQNLNHDAMYWYRQDPGQGLRLIYYSQIVNDFQKGDIAEGYSVSREKKESFPLTVTSAQKNPTAFYLCASRRSRARGGRNTEAFFGQGTRLTVV.

The chain has TRBV7-2 and TRBJ1-3; perhaps TRBD1 as D (6 bases). V lost 0 bases, J lost 0 bases, and 15 bases lay in between. This CDR3 has 18 amino acids. Germline CDR1 SGHTA, CDR2 FQGNSA. The CDR3 loop reads CASSLARGRGISGNTIYF. DNA for the CDR3: TGTGCCAGCAGCTTAGCGCGAGGAAGGGGGATCTCTGGAAACACCATATATTTT.

The chain recombines TRBV6-5 with TRBJ1-2; TRBD1 might be the D (6 bases). The CDR3 has 15 residues. Trimming cost V 0 bases and J 7 bases, with 15 bases left between them. Per germline, CDR1 MNHEY and CDR2 SVGAGI. CDR3 region: CASSYSRRGGLGYTF. The CDR3 DNA reads as TGTGCCAGCAGTTACTCGAGGCGGGGGGGCCTTGGCTACACCTTC.

The chain employs TRBV3-1 (or the pseudogene TRBV3-2) and TRBJ1-2; D not resolved. V dropped 3 bases and J dropped 4 bases, with 12 bases sitting between them. The CDR3 is 14 amino acids. From germline, CDR1 is LGHDT and CDR2 YNNKEL (reference sequence). CDR3 sequence (DNA): TGTGCCAGCAGCCAGGGCTCCCCCCGCTATGGCTACACCTTC. This translates into CASSQGSPRYGYTF.

V gene TRBV28 combines with J gene TRBJ1-1; no definite D call. Trimming pared 1 base from V and 4 bases from J, leaving 13 bases between. Germline CDR1 MDHEN, CDR2 SYDVKM. CDR3 length equals 15 residues. This chain's CDR3 is CASSLFASGSTEAFF. In nucleotides, the CDR3 is TGTGCCAGCAGTTTATTCGCCAGCGGGAGCACTGAAGCTTTCTTT.

The chain joins TRBV10-3 to TRBJ1-1; 7 nucleotides agree with TRBD1. Trimming at V came to 5 bases and at J to 1 base, leaving 10 bases not matched to a gene. CDR1 and CDR2 (germline): ENHRY, SYGVKD. This CDR3 is built from 16 residues. CDR3 loop: CAISTKETGQNTEAFF. CDR3 DNA: TGTGCCATCAGTACAAAGGAGACAGGGCAGAACACTGAAGCTTTCTTT.

The rearrangement joins TRBV18 to TRBJ1-2; possibly TRBD1 for D (6 bases). The CDR3 is made up of 14 amino acids. Trimming removed 1 base at V and 4 bases at J, with 10 bases between. CDR1 is KGHSH, CDR2 LQKENI, per germline. The CDR3 coding sequence is TGTGCCAGCTCACCACGCGCAGGGGCCTATGGCTACACCTTC. Amino acids: CASSPRAGAYGYTF.

The chain uses TRBV29-1 and TRBJ2-3; maybe TRBD1 (5 bases). Germline V gene lookup returns CDR1 SQVTM and CDR2 ANQGSEA. This CDR3 is built from 15 residues. The ends were cut back, 3 bases at V and 0 bases at J, with 13 bases in the middle. CDR3 sequence: CSVDETVTSTDTQYF. The CDR3 DNA reads as TGCAGCGTTGATGAGACAGTGACTAGCACAGATACGCAGTATTTT.

The chain uses TRBV7-9 and TRBJ2-5, with D uncertain. Between the trimmed V and J ends, which lost 1 base and 1 base, there was a span of 4 bases. The CDR3 totals 13 residues. The germline gives CDR1 SEHNR, CDR2 FQNEAQ (reference sequence). CDR3 sequence: CASSLDTQETQYF. CDR3 bases: TGTGCCAGCAGCTTAGACACCCAAGAGACCCAGTACTTC.

The V call is TRBV30, the J call TRBJ1-2; 9 bases match TRBD1. The CDR3 covers 15 residues. The J segment lost 3 bases and the V segment lost 1 base, leaving 6 bases of the junction unmatched. Germline lookup yields CDR1 GTSNPN and CDR2 SVGIG (reference sequence). CDR3 bases: TGTGCCTGGAGTGGACCGGGACAGGGTTACTATGGCTACACCTTC. This translates into CAWSGPGQGYYGYTF.

This clone showed up just once. The chain joins TRBV29-1 to TRBJ1-2; D possibly corresponds to TRBD1 (6 bases). CDR3 length: 12 amino acids. Germline V gene lookup returns CDR1 SQVTM and CDR2 ANQGSEA. V dropped 7 bases and J dropped 4 bases, with 13 bases sitting between them. The CDR3 sequence is CSAPTGTYGYTF. Here the CDR3 DNA reads TGCAGCGCACCTACAGGGACCTATGGCTACACCTTC. The full variable domain, with the rest looked up from reference TRBV29-1 and TRBJ1-2, is SAVISQKPSRDICQRGTSLTIQCQVDSQVTMMFWYRQQPGQSLTLIATANQGSEATYESGFVIDKFPISRPNLTFSTLTVSNMSPEDSSIYLCSAPTGTYGYTFGSGTRLTVV.

The rearrangement links TRBV7-2 to TRBJ2-6; D gene uncertain. The CDR3 loop spans 15 amino acids. Germline lookup yields CDR1 SGHTA and CDR2 FQGNSA. Trimming left V 6 bases short and J 4 bases short, with 13 bases between. Here the CDR3 reads CASRPPVSGANVLTF. In nucleotides, the CDR3 is TGTGCCAGCAGGCCGCCGGTGAGCGGGGCCAACGTCCTGACTTTC. The whole variable domain, remainder taken from reference TRBV7-2 and TRBJ2-6, is GAGVSQSPSNKVTEKGKDVELRCDPISGHTALYWYRQSLGQGLEFLIYFQGNSAPDKSGLPSDRFSAERTGGSVSTLTIQRTQQEDSAVYLCASRPPVSGANVLTFGAGSRLTVL.

This chain links TRBV30 with TRBJ2-5; D is possibly TRBD1 (6 bases). With 3 bases removed from V and 5 bases from J, the gap between germline ends came to 28 bases. The CDR3 is made up of 18 amino acids. Germline values: CDR1 GTSNPN, CDR2 SVGIG (reference sequence). The CDR3 is CAWSKTRTPGHTEETQYF. As DNA, the CDR3 is TGTGCCTGGAGCAAAACGCGGACACCGGGACACACAGAGGAGACCCAGTACTTC. Based on the CDR3 plus reference TRBV30 and TRBJ2-5, the full variable domain is SQTIHQWPATLVQPVGSPLSLECTVEGTSNPNLYWYRQAAGRGLQLLFYSVGIGQISSEVPQNLSASRPQDRQFILSSKKLLLSDSGFYLCAWSKTRTPGHTEETQYFGPGTRLLVL.